This T cell receptor beta chain was recovered during a study of shared clonotypes between healthy human individuals. Naivety among CD8 cells was defined by CD45RO negativity and positive CCR7 selection, thereby excluding terminally differentiated effector memory CD45RA+ cells. The CDR3 consists of 14 residues. J lost 7 bases, V lost 5 bases, and 6 bases had no gene match. CDR1 SQVTM and CDR2 ANQGSEA come from the germline V gene. Note on this clone: Its antigen is not identified.

The deep-level immunoSEQ assay was used. The genomic DNA of each subset was split evenly across several immunoSEQ plates. TCRdb's table, derived via immunoSEQ multiplex PCR, lists solely in-frame clones and lacks some. Here the sample spans nearly 2 million clones, about 95% being singletons. Study conclusions and caveats: Relative to their counterparts shared across all four donors, non-shared clonotypes exhibited diminished generation probabilities.

Specimen: naive CD8+ T cells sorted from blood. The chain is built from TRBV29-1 and TRBJ2-2; TRBD1 matches 11 bases. This sequence originates from a man between 18 and 29 years old in good health. CDR3 loop: CSVWTGGAGGELFF. CDR3 DNA: TGCAGCGTTTGGACAGGGGGCGCCGGCGGGGAGCTGTTTTTT.